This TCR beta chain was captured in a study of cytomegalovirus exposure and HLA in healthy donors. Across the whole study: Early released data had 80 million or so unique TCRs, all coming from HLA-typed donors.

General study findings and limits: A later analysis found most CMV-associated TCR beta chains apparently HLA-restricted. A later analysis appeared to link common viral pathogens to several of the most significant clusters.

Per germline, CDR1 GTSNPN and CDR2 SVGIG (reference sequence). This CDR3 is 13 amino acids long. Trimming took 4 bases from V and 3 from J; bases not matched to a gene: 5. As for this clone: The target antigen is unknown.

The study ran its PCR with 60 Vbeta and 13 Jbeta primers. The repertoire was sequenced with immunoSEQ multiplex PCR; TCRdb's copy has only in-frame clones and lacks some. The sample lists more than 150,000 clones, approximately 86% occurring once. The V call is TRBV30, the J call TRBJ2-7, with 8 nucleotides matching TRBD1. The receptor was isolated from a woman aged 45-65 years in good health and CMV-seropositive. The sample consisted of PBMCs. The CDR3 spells CAWTPQGVYEQYF. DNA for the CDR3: TGTGCCTGGACCCCACAGGGGGTCTACGAGCAGTACTTC.